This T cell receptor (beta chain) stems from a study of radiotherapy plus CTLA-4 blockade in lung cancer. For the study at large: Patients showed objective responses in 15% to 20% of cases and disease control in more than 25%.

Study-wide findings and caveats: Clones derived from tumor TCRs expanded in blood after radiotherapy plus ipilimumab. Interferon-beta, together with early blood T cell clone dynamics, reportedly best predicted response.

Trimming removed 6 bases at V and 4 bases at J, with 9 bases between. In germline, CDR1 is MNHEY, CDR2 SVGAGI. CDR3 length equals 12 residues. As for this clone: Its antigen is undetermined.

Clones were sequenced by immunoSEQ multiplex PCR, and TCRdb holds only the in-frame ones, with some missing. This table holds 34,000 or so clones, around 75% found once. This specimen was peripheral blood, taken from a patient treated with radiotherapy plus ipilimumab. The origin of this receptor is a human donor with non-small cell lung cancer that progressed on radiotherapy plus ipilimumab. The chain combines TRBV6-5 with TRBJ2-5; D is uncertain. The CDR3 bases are TGTGCCAGCAGGTATAACGGAGAGACCCAGTACTTC. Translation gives CASRYNGETQYF.